The 21 T cell receptor beta chains below were found in one sample sequenced in a study of regulatory T cells in long-lasting Graves disease. Described time point: persistent/refractory GD, antithyroid drugs over 5 years with positive TRAb. Generation of the TCR library employed RNA extracted from PBMCs. Arm-PCR of CDR3 regions and iRepertoire HTBI primers were the basis on which TCR beta libraries were built. Using its own MiXCR run on the multiplex PCR reads, TCRdb lists one record per CDR3 protein. The repertoire holds 300,000 to 500,000 distinct CDR3 sequences, with under 25% as singletons. The specimen comprised peripheral blood mononuclear cells (PBMCs), sampled when the disease was refractory, from a patient treated with antithyroid drugs. The source is a female donor with Graves disease.

This clonotype was seen only a few times. The V call is TRBV20-1, the J call TRBJ2-1, with 7 bases identical to TRBD1. The J segment lost 4 bases and the V segment lost 1 base, leaving 10 bases of the junction unmatched. This CDR3 is built from 16 residues. Germline values: CDR1 DFQATT, CDR2 SNEGSKA (reference sequence). In DNA form, the CDR3 reads TGCAGTGCTAGAGTTGGGGAGAGGGGGCCTTACAATGAGCAGTTCTTC. Its protein is CSARVGERGPYNEQFF.

The V call is TRBV19, the J call TRBJ1-5; D is possibly TRBD1 (5 bases). CDR1 is LNHDA, CDR2 SQIVND, per germline (reference sequence). With 7 bases removed from V and 6 bases from J, the gap between germline ends came to 13 bases. The CDR3 totals 13 residues. DNA for the CDR3: TGTGCCAGTAATGTAAGGAGGGGTCAGCCCCAGCATTTT. It is translated as CASNVRRGQPQHF.

A remark on this clonotype: A read error is possible here, since a much larger clone lies one base away. The rearrangement joins TRBV2 to TRBJ1-2, with D perhaps TRBD1 (5 bases). The CDR3 covers 15 residues. From germline, CDR1 is SNHLY and CDR2 FYNNEI. The CDR3, as DNA: TGTGCCATAAATGGGGGGGGGTCGGCGAACTATGGCTACGCCTTC. Translating gives CAINGGGSANYGYAF.

The genes are TRBV18 and TRBJ1-5, with TRBD1 matching 11 bases. Trimming at V came to 3 bases and at J to 6 bases, leaving 4 bases not matched to a gene. In germline, CDR1 is KGHSH, CDR2 LQKENI. The CDR3 has 15 residues. This chain's CDR3 is CASSPTGTGGQPQHF. For the CDR3, the DNA is TGTGCCAGCTCACCCACCGGGACAGGGGGTCAGCCCCAGCATTTT. Full variable domain (rest looked up from reference TRBV18 and TRBJ1-5): NAGVMQNPRHLVRRRGQEARLRCSPMKGHSHVYWYRQLPEEGLKFMVYLQKENIIDESGMPKERFSAEFPKEGPSILRIQQVVRGDSAAYFCASSPTGTGGQPQHFGDGTRLSIL.

At least ten counts were recorded for this clonotype. This rearrangement joins TRBV28 to TRBJ2-5, with 7 bases aligning to TRBD2. The junction had 1 base not matched to a gene; V was cut back by 5 bases and J by 7 bases. This CDR3 contains 11 residues. Germline CDR1 is MDHEN and CDR2 is SYDVKM. The CDR3 sequence: CASSGGGTQYF. In DNA, the CDR3 is TGTGCCAGCAGTGGGGGGGGGACCCAGTACTTC. The whole variable domain, remainder taken from reference TRBV28 and TRBJ2-5, is DVKVTQSSRYLVKRTGEKVFLECVQDMDHENMFWYRQDPGLGLRLIYFSYDVKMKEKGDIPEGYSVSREKKERFSLILESASTNQTSMYLCASSGGGTQYFGPGTRLLVL.

This chain links TRBV12-3 or TRBV12-4 with TRBJ2-1; D gene unclear. The CDR3 is made up of 12 amino acids. Trimming left V 6 bases short and J 9 bases short, with 12 bases between. DNA of the CDR3: TGTGCCAGCAGCCCCACGTGGGGTGAGCAGTTCTTC. Translation: CASSPTWGEQFF.

This clonotype was found once. This may arise from a read error, as a much more abundant clone is one base away. No conserved phenylalanine or tryptophan is present at the end of the CDR3, so a read error is the likely explanation. CDR3 in DNA: TGTGCCAGCAGTCTGACAGGGGGCAGGTATGGCTACACCTCC. Translating gives CASSLTGGRYGYTS. This chain joins TRBV27 and TRBJ1-2, with 10 bases lining up with TRBD1. The ends lost 5 bases at V and 5 bases at J; junction bases unmatched: 5. The germline V gene encodes CDR1 MNHEY and CDR2 SMNVEV (reference sequence). The CDR3 spans 14 residues.

The gene calls are TRBV20-1 and TRBJ2-3; the match to TRBD2 covers 16 bases. CDR3 length equals 18 residues. Losses at the gene ends were 6 bases for V and 4 bases for J; bases not matched to a gene: 13. From germline, CDR1 is DFQATT and CDR2 SNEGSKA (reference sequence). CDR3 protein: CSAISGTSGGGKADTQYF. The CDR3, as DNA: TGCAGTGCAATCTCCGGGACTAGCGGGGGGGGGAAAGCAGATACGCAGTATTTT.

This chain connects TRBV20-1 to TRBJ2-4; 12 nucleotides align to TRBD2. Germline assignment: CDR1 DFQATT and CDR2 SNEGSKA (reference sequence). With 0 bases clipped from V and 0 bases from J, the junction kept 6 bases outside the gene matches. The CDR3 spans 18 residues. CDR3 loop: CSARDFGLAGLAKNIQYF. The DNA for the CDR3 is TGCAGTGCTAGAGATTTCGGACTAGCGGGGCTAGCCAAAAACATTCAGTACTTC.

Ten or more counts support this clonotype. For the CDR3, the DNA is TGTGCCAGCAGTGAATATGGGTCAGGCTGGAATGAAAAACTGTTTTTT. It specifies CASSEYGSGWNEKLFF. This chain links TRBV6-1 with TRBJ1-4, with D uncertain. Trimming cost V 2 bases and J 5 bases, with 15 bases left between them. Germline V gene data show CDR1 as MNHNS and CDR2 as SASEGT. The CDR3 has 16 residues.

The rearrangement uses TRBV3-1 and TRBJ2-2, with 8 bases lining up with TRBD2. J was trimmed by 3 bases and V by 1 base; bases with no gene match: 4. The CDR3 has 16 residues. Germline V gives CDR1 LGHDT, CDR2 YNNKEL (reference sequence). CDR3 nucleotide sequence: TGTGCCAGCAGCCAAGCGGCTAGCGGGTACACCGGGGAGCTGTTTTTT. Translated, it gives CASSQAASGYTGELFF.

J is TRBJ1-2 and V is TRBV7-9, with D unresolved. Germline-derived CDR1 and CDR2 are SEHNR and FQNEAQ (reference sequence). Trimming cost V 3 bases and J 8 bases, with 10 bases left between them. The CDR3 length is 12 residues. The CDR3 DNA is TGTGCCAGCAGCTTTACCCCGGGGGGCTACACCTTC. Protein: CASSFTPGGYTF.

The sample holds many counts of this clonotype. This chain connects TRBV11-2 to TRBJ2-7, with a tentative D call TRBD1 (5 bases). Germline V lookup: CDR1 SGHAT, CDR2 FQNNGV. CDR3 length: 14 residues. V gave up 8 bases and J gave up 0 bases, with 14 bases separating them. CDR3 nucleotides: TGTGCCAGCTCCCCGGACATAAGCTCCTACGAGCAGTACTTC. Its protein product is CASSPDISSYEQYF.

The V gene is TRBV19, the J gene TRBJ2-7; the match to TRBD1 covers 11 bases. The CDR3 extends over 14 amino acids. With 6 bases clipped from V and 5 bases from J, the junction kept 6 bases outside the gene matches. The germline CDR1 and CDR2 sequences are LNHDA and SQIVND (reference sequence). The CDR3 nucleotides are TGTGCCAGTAGAACAGGACAGGGGGCTGACGAGCAGTACTTC. The encoded protein is CASRTGQGADEQYF.

This clonotype has just a few counts. The chain joins TRBV20-1 to TRBJ1-2; 10 bases fit TRBD1. This CDR3 is 15 amino acids long. Germline CDR1 and CDR2: DFQATT and SNEGSKA (reference sequence). V trimming: 1 base; J trimming: 6 bases; junction bases outside the gene matches: 8. In DNA form, the CDR3 reads TGCAGTGCTAGAGCCCACGACAGGGGGCAGAATGGCTACACCTTC. Translating gives CSARAHDRGQNGYTF.

The J gene is TRBJ1-2, the V gene TRBV25-1; 7 nucleotides match TRBD1. The CDR3 totals 20 residues. Germline loops: CDR1 MGHDK, CDR2 SYGVNS. V shed 6 bases and J 1 base; nucleotides not matched to a gene: 23. The CDR3 DNA follows: TGTGCCAGCAGAGGGCTCAAGGTCCCGCAGGGGGATGGGGTTAACTATGGCTACACCTTC. Its translation: CASRGLKVPQGDGVNYGYTF.

This clonotype was recorded a few times. The V and J genes are TRBV24-1 and TRBJ2-5; the match to TRBD1 covers 7 bases. V trimming: 2 bases; J trimming: 5 bases; junction bases outside the gene matches: 7. Germline lookup yields CDR1 KGHDR and CDR2 SFDVKD. CDR3 length: 15 residues. This chain's CDR3 is CATSDSLGGRETQYF. The CDR3 DNA follows: TGTGCCACCAGTGATTCACTAGGGGGCCGGGAGACCCAGTACTTC.

This chain links TRBV20-1 with TRBJ2-1, with 11 bases identical to TRBD2. The CDR3 length is 16 residues. Germline V CDR1 and CDR2: DFQATT, SNEGSKA (reference sequence). V trimming: 6 bases; J trimming: 2 bases; junction bases outside the gene matches: 9. The DNA for the CDR3 is TGCAGTGCCGATAGGCTAGCGGGAGGACCCTACAATGAGCAGTTCTTC. This translates into CSADRLAGGPYNEQFF.

In this sample, this clonotype turned up many times. The chain combines TRBV6-1 with TRBJ2-2; 11 bases agree with TRBD2. V was pared by 7 bases and J by 6 bases, with 4 bases of the junction left unmatched. Germline V gene data show CDR1 as MNHNS and CDR2 as SASEGT. The CDR3 totals 14 residues. The CDR3 nucleotides read TGTGCCAGCAACGTACTAGCGGGAGCCGGGGAGCTGTTTTTT. Translation gives CASNVLAGAGELFF.

The genes are TRBV11-1 and TRBJ2-7; TRBD1 agrees at 7 bases. V lost 8 bases, J lost 3 bases, and 10 bases stayed unmatched. This CDR3 has 14 residues. CDR1 SGHAT and CDR2 FQDESV come from the germline V gene (reference sequence). The CDR3 sequence: CASGSWTGDYEQYF. CDR3 bases: TGTGCCAGCGGCTCTTGGACAGGCGACTACGAGCAGTACTTC.

This clonotype has ten or more counts. The J gene is TRBJ1-4, the V gene TRBV5-6, with TRBD1 matching 7 bases. CDR1 and CDR2 (germline): SGHDT, YYEEEE. This CDR3 is 12 amino acids long. The V gene end was trimmed by 5 bases and the J gene end by 6 bases; junction bases not matched to a gene: 1. Written as DNA, the CDR3 is TGTGCCAGCAGAGACAGGGATGAAAAACTGTTTTTT. As protein: CASRDRDEKLFF. Complete variable domain (other parts from reference TRBV5-6 and TRBJ1-4): DAGVTQSPTHLIKTRGQQVTLRCSPKSGHDTVSWYQQALGQGPQFIFQYYEEEERQRGNFPDRFSGHQFPNYSSELNVNALLLGDSALYLCASRDRDEKLFFGSGTQLSVL.